This T cell receptor beta chain was documented in a study of blood T cell repertoires in COVID-19. For the study at large: Nucleic acid was either cDNA or gDNA, and it came from T cells, B-cell-depleted T cells, or PBMCs.

The study recruited people aged about 18 to 89 years across around 23 US areas. Each recovered donor of Cohort 3 presented with two negative PCRs, clearance, or symptom resolution. The method was immunoSEQ multiplex PCR; TCRdb's version includes in-frame clones alone and lacks a portion of them. Counted here are approximately 350,000 clones, 85% to 90% occurring once; the ten biggest clones make up roughly 1%. The CDR3 length is 14 residues. V trimming: 8 bases; J trimming: 0 bases; junction bases outside the gene matches: 5. Germline CDR1 and CDR2: SEHNR and FQNEAQ (reference sequence). This chain joins TRBV7-9 and TRBJ2-7, with 9 positions matching TRBD1. Sequencing was done on a sample of PBMCs or T cells enriched from blood (not recorded which). This clonotype was obtained from a man aged 18 to 30 who had recovered from COVID-19. CDR3 nucleotide sequence: TGTGCCAGCGCATTACAGGGGGCCTCCTACGAGCAGTACTTC. Protein sequence: CASALQGASYEQYF.